The present entry profiles one TCR beta chain with its context. Trimming stripped 0 bases from V and 7 bases from J, with 14 bases between. Germline lookup yields CDR1 SGHTS and CDR2 YDEGEE. The CDR3 loop spans 14 amino acids. The data were obtained in a study of cytomegalovirus exposure and HLA in healthy donors. Use of 60 Vbeta and 13 Jbeta primers characterized the PCR. Using immunoSEQ multiplex PCR, the repertoire was profiled, and TCRdb retains in-frame clones only, with some absent. This table holds about 200,000 clones, roughly 70% found once. The sample taken for sequencing was PBMCs. The clonotype was recovered from a woman under 40 in good health and CMV-seronegative. The chain has TRBV5-8 and TRBJ2-7; the D gene is possibly TRBD2 (5 bases). CDR3 nucleotides: TGTGCCAGCAGCTTGGGGGTCCGCCGGGAAGAGCAGTACTTC. Protein sequence: CASSLGVRREEQYF.